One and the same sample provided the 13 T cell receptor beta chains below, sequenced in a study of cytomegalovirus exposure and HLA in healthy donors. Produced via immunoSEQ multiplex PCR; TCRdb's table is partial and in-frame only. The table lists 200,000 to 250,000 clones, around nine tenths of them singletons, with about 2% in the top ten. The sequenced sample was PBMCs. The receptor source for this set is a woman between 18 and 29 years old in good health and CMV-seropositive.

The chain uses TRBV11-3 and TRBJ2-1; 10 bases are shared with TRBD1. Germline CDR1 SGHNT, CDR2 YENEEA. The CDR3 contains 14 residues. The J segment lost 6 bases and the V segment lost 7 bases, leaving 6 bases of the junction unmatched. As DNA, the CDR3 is TGTGCCAGCAAACCGGGACAGGGGAGCAATGAGCAGTTCTTC. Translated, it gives CASKPGQGSNEQFF.

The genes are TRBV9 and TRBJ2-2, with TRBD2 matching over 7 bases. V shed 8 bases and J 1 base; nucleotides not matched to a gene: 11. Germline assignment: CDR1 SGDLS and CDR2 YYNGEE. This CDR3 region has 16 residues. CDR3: CASTSVPTQNTGELFF. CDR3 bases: TGTGCCAGTACTAGCGTCCCAACTCAGAACACCGGGGAGCTGTTTTTT. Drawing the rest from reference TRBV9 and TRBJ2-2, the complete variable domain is DSGVTQTPKHLITATGQRVTLRCSPRSGDLSVYWYQQSLDQGLQFLIQYYNGEERAKGNILERFSAQQFPDLHSELNLSSLELGDSALYFCASTSVPTQNTGELFFGEGSRLTVL.

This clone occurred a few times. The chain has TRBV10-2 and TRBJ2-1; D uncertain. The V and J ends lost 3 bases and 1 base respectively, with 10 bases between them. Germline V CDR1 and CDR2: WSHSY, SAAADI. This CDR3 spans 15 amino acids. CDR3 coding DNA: TGCGCCAGCAGTGATTGGAGTACGTCCTACAATGAGCAGTTCTTC. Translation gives CASSDWSTSYNEQFF.

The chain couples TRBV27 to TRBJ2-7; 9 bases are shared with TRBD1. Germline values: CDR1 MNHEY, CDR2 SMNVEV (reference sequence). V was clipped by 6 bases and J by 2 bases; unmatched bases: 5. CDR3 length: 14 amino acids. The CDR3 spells CASSLRQGAYEQYF. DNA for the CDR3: TGTGCCAGCAGCTTAAGACAGGGGGCCTACGAGCAGTACTTC.

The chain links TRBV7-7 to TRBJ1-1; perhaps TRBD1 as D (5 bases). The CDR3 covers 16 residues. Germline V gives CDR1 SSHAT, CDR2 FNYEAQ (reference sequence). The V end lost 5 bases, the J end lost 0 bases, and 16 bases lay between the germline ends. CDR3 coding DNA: TGTGCCAGCAGCCAAGACAGCTATATCGTGAACACTGAAGCTTTCTTT. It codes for CASSQDSYIVNTEAFF.

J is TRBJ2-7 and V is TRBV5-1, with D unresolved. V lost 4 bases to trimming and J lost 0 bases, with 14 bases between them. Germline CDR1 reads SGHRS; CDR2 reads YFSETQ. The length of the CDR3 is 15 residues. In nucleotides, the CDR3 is TGCGCCAGCAGCATAGGTCGAGGCTCCTCCTACGAGCAGTACTTC. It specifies CASSIGRGSSYEQYF.

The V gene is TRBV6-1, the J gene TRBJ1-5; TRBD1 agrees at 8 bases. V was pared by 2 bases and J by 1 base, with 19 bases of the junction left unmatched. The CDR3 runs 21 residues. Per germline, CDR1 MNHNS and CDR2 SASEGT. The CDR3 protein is CASSESYIAGTGWRSNQPQHF. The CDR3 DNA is TGTGCCAGCAGTGAAAGCTACATCGCCGGGACAGGTTGGAGGAGCAATCAGCCCCAGCATTTT.

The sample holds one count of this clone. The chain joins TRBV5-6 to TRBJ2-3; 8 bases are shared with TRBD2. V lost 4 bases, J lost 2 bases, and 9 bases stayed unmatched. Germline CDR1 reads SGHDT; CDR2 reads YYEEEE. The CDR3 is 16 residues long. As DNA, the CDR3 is TGTGCCAGCAGCGCCGCGGGACTAGGCATCACAGATACGCAGTATTTT. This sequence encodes CASSAAGLGITDTQYF.

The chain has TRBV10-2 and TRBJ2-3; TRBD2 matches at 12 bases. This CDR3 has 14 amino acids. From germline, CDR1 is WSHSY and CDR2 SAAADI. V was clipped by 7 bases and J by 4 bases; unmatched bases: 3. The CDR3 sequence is CASTRTSGADTQYF. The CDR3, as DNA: TGCGCCAGCACTCGGACTAGCGGGGCAGATACGCAGTATTTT.

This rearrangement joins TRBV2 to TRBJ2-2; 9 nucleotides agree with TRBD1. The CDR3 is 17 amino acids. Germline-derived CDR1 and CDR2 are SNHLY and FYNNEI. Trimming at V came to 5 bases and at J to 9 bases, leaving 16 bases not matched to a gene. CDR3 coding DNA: TGTGCCAGCAGTAAACCCCCGGGACAGGGCCCGACATGGGAGCTGTTTTTT. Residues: CASSKPPGQGPTWELFF.

The CDR3 here is CASSLRPDYTDTQYF. The CDR3 DNA reads as TGTGCCAGCAGTTTACGGCCCGACTACACAGATACGCAGTATTTT. The rearrangement links TRBV27 to TRBJ2-3, with a weak D call TRBD2 (5 bases). This CDR3 comprises 15 residues. Per the germline V gene, CDR1 is MNHEY and CDR2 is SMNVEV (reference sequence). V lost 2 bases and J 2 bases, leaving 11 bases between the germline ends.

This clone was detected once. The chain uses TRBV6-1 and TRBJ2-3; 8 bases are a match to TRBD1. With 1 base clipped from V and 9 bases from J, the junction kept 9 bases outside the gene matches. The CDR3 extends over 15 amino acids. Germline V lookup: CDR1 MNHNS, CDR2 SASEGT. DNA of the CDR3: TGTGCCAGCAGTGAAGAGTCAGGGGGCTGGGGGACGCAGTATTTT. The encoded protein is CASSEESGGWGTQYF.

The CDR3 coding sequence is TGTGCCAGCAGCACTACGAGGGGGCCTGACACCGGGGAGCTGTTTTTT. Protein: CASSTTRGPDTGELFF. The chain has TRBV2 and TRBJ2-2; 7 nucleotides align to TRBD1. This CDR3 comprises 16 residues. Germline CDR1 is SNHLY and CDR2 is FYNNEI. Germline trimming cut 6 bases from V and 3 bases from J; bases unmatched to any gene: 10.